These T cell receptor beta chains were read from a single sample in a study of T cells in Graves' hyperthyroidism and ophthalmopathy. TCRdb fed the multiplex PCR reads into MiXCR, producing one record per CDR3 protein. The data show about 320,000 distinct CDR3 sequences, around 17% seen once. Sequenced material: blood. These receptor sequences come from a man aged 25 to 45 with Graves' hyperthyroidism. CDR3s include the opening cysteine and the closing phenylalanine or tryptophan. Each record gives: V gene, J gene, clone size, D gene, CDR3 DNA, CDR3 protein. The D gene is left open where the match is weak. Clone size is stated in some rows and not others, as once, few, many or a class when expanded.

>TRBV6-1|TRBJ2-7|many|TRBD2
TGTGCCAGCAGCATCGGGGGGGGAAGCTCCTACGAGCAGTACTTC
CASSIGGGSSYEQYF
>TRBV5-1|TRBJ1-1|NA|NA
TGCGCCAGCAGCTTTTGGGCGCCGTCGGACCCTGAAGCTTTCTTT
CASSFWAPSDPEAFF
>TRBV12-3/TRBV12-4|TRBJ2-1|few|TRBD1
TGTGCCAGCACCCGGGACAGCCCACACAATGAGCAGTTCTTC
CASTRDSPHNEQFF
>TRBV5-1|TRBJ2-3|many|NA
TGCGCCAGCAGCTTGGGCGGGACTTATTTCACAGATACGCAGTATTTT
CASSLGGTYFTDTQYF
>TRBV2|TRBJ2-5|many|NA
TGTGCCAGCAGGACAGGCGGCCTTTCGGAGACCCAGTACTTC
CASRTGGLSETQYF
>TRBV5-1|TRBJ2-3|few|NA
TGCGCCAGCAGCTTGTTCCCGGGGTGGGGCACAGATACGCAGTATTTT
CASSLFPGWGTDTQYF
>TRBV6-1|TRBJ2-1|NA|NA
TGTGCCAGTAGTGGGTATGAGCCGAGCTCCTACAATGAGCAGTTCTTC
CASSGYEPSSYNEQFF
>TRBV28|TRBJ2-7|few|NA
TGTGCCAGCAGTGTCTGGGGGCAATCCTACGAGCAGTACTTC
CASSVWGQSYEQYF
>TRBV7-9|TRBJ2-1|NA|NA
TGTGCCAGCAGCGCTACTAGTAGCGGTTGGAACAATGAGCAGTTCTTC
CASSATSSGWNNEQFF
>TRBV7-2|TRBJ1-6|NA|NA
TGTGCCAGCAGCCCAGGGATAGGGATCTCACCCCTCCACTTT
CASSPGIGISPLHF
>TRBV3-1|TRBJ2-3|few|NA
TGTGCCAGCAGCCAGGGGCTCCGGAGAGCTACGCAGTATTTT
CASSQGLRRATQYF
>TRBV28|TRBJ2-1|few|NA
TGTGCCAGCAGCTTTAGACTCGTGGGTGAGCAGTTCTTC
CASSFRLVGEQFF
>TRBV28|TRBJ2-2|many|NA
TGTGCCAGCAGCCAGAACACCGGGGAGCTGTTTTTT
CASSQNTGELFF
>TRBV2|TRBJ2-3|many|NA
TGTGCCAGCAGTGAGGCTAGCGGCACAGATACGCAGTATTTT
CASSEASGTDTQYF
>TRBV7-9|TRBJ2-3|many|TRBD2
TGTGCCAGCGGTAGCGGGAGAGGAGCGGGAGATACGCAGTATTTT
CASGSGRGAGDTQYF
>TRBV6-5|TRBJ1-5|many|NA
TGTGCCAGCAGTTACGGGCGTACAGGGCGCGGGCCCCAGCATTTT
CASSYGRTGRGPQHF
>TRBV11-1|TRBJ2-1|many|TRBD2
TGTGCCAGCAGCTACGGGACTAGCGGGAACGATGAGCAGTTCTTC
CASSYGTSGNDEQFF
>TRBV19|TRBJ1-1|NA|TRBD1
TGTGCCAGTAGTACGCGGGACAGGGCCCTTTCTGAAGCTTTCTTT
CASSTRDRALSEAFF
>TRBV5-1|TRBJ1-2|many|NA
TGCGCCAGCAGCTTCGGGACGGACCTAACTAACTATGGCTACACCTTC
CASSFGTDLTNYGYTF
>TRBV12-3/TRBV12-4|TRBJ1-3|NA|NA
TGTGCCAGCGACAGTAACTCTGGAAACACCATATATTTT
CASDSNSGNTIYF
>TRBV2|TRBJ1-2|few|NA
TGTGCCAGCAGTGACGAAGGGGGGTCTGGCTACACCTTC
CASSDEGGSGYTF
>TRBV28|TRBJ1-5|many|TRBD1
TGTGCCAGCAGTAAACCCTCGGACAGGGAAGGTCAGCCCCAGCATTTT
CASSKPSDREGQPQHF
>TRBV5-4|TRBJ1-6|NA|NA
TGTGCCAGCGCCGACGGCCCCCCGACCCTGGGAGATTCACCCCTCCACTTT
CASADGPPTLGDSPLHF
>TRBV6-1|TRBJ1-1|NA|NA
TGTGCCAGCAGAAAAATGAACACTCTACTCGGAGCTTTCTTT
CASRKMNTLLGAFF
>TRBV28|TRBJ2-1|many|NA
TGTGCCAGCAGTTTATTCGCAGGGCGCGTTCAGTTCTTC
CASSLFAGRVQFF
>TRBV11-2|TRBJ2-7|many|TRBD1
TGTGCCAGCAGCTTGACAGGGGTCGCCTACGAGCAGTACTTC
CASSLTGVAYEQYF
>TRBV20-1|TRBJ2-6|NA|NA
TGCAGTGCTAGAGATAAAGGATCTGGGGCCAACGTCCTGACTTTC
CSARDKGSGANVLTF
>TRBV5-1|TRBJ2-1|many|NA
TGCGCCAGCTTTGCGGGGGCGAAGTACAATGAGCAGTTCTTC
CASFAGAKYNEQFF
>TRBV5-1|TRBJ2-2|few|NA
TGCGCCAGCAGCGGGGACTCGACCACCGGGGAGCTGTTTTTT
CASSGDSTTGELFF
>TRBV5-1|TRBJ1-1|many|NA
TGCGCCAGCAGCTTGGCCGGAACAGACACTGAAGCTTTCTTT
CASSLAGTDTEAFF